These 3 T cell receptor beta chains came from one sample sequenced in a study of CD8 T cells in Susac syndrome. When the RNA was reverse transcribed, random hexamers were used with an input of roughly 0.45 to 1 ug. Via MiXCR, TCRdb re-called the immunoSEQ multiplex PCR reads, giving one row per CDR3 protein. This table holds 250,000 to 300,000 distinct CDR3 sequences, about 85% found once. Sequencing input: CD8+ T cells from PBMCs. The receptors shown here come from a human donor with multiple sclerosis.

This chain connects TRBV10-3 to TRBJ2-7; D is uncertain. Trimming took off 2 bases at V and 6 bases at J, with 11 bases between the two ends. The germline V gene has CDR1 ENHRY and CDR2 SYGVKD. The CDR3 extends over 13 amino acids. As DNA, the CDR3 is TGTGCCATCAGTGAGGTCCTGACGGGCGAGCAGTACTTC. Residues: CAISEVLTGEQYF.

V and J are TRBV12-5 and TRBJ1-4; 7 bases map to TRBD1. This CDR3 has 22 residues. Germline CDR1 reads LGHNT; CDR2 reads FRNRAP. V lost 4 bases and J lost 2; bases outside the gene matches: 25. The CDR3 DNA is TGTGCTAGTGGTTCCTTCCCCCTGACAGGGAATCTTTTGCAATCGACTAATGAAAAACTGTTTTTT. Amino acids: CASGSFPLTGNLLQSTNEKLFF.

The chain employs TRBV12-3 or TRBV12-4 and TRBJ2-1, with 13 bases lining up with TRBD2. The ends lost 5 bases at V and 0 bases at J; junction bases unmatched: 4. This CDR3 is built from 17 residues. CDR3 loop: CASSGGTSGTSYNEQFF. Written as DNA, the CDR3 is TGTGCCAGCAGTGGAGGGACTAGCGGGACCTCCTACAATGAGCAGTTCTTC.